The 16 T cell receptor beta chains below all came from one sample that was sequenced in a study of blood T cell repertoires in COVID-19. Clones were sequenced by immunoSEQ multiplex PCR, and TCRdb holds only the in-frame ones, with some missing. The sample lists fewer than 400,000 clones, 80% to 90% seen once, with less than 2.5% in the top ten. Sequenced: PBMCs or T cells enriched from blood (not recorded which). The source is a man younger than 40 who had recovered from COVID-19.

This chain links TRBV7-3 with TRBJ2-1, with 9 bases that match TRBD1. CDR1 is SGHTA, CDR2 FQGTGA, per germline. The J segment lost 9 bases and the V segment lost 4 bases, leaving 10 bases of the junction unmatched. CDR3 length equals 15 residues. CDR3 sequence (DNA): TGTGCCAGCAGCTCTGGACAGGGGCGCGGGGGTGAGCAGTTCTTC. Its protein is CASSSGQGRGGEQFF. The full variable domain, its missing parts supplied by reference TRBV7-3 and TRBJ2-1, is GAGVSQTPSNKVTEKGKYVELRCDPISGHTALYWYRQSLGQGPEFLIYFQGTGAADDSGLPNDRFFAVRPEGSVSTLKIQRTERGDSAVYLCASSSGQGRGGEQFFGPGTRLTVL.

J is TRBJ2-5 and V is TRBV4-2; 8 bases fit TRBD2. The V segment lost 1 base and the J segment 5 bases; nucleotides outside the gene matches: 15. Germline V gene data show CDR1 as LGHNA and CDR2 as YNFKEQ. The CDR3 is made up of 18 amino acids. The CDR3 sequence is CASSQGLRAGGGGETQYF. The CDR3 DNA follows: TGTGCCAGCAGCCAAGGACTCCGGGCGGGGGGAGGTGGGGAGACCCAGTACTTC.

This chain links TRBV6-2 or TRBV6-3 with TRBJ1-5, with D hard to call. CDR1 and CDR2 from the germline V gene are MNHEY and SVGEGT. CDR3 length equals 14 residues. Deletions cut 3 bases from V and 4 bases from J, with 10 bases between. This chain's CDR3 is CASSYLNPNQPQHF. In nucleotides, the CDR3 is TGTGCCAGCAGTTATCTAAATCCAAATCAGCCCCAGCATTTT.

The CDR3 region is CASSLGESYGYTF. Written as DNA, the CDR3 is TGTGCCAGCAGCTTAGGGGAGAGCTATGGCTACACCTTC. V usage is TRBV7-9 and J usage is TRBJ1-2; D gene ambiguous. The CDR3 totals 13 residues. Germline CDR1 and CDR2: SEHNR and FQNEAQ (reference sequence). V was trimmed by 1 base and J by 4 bases, leaving 7 bases between them.

The gene calls are TRBV6-1 and TRBJ1-6; D unresolved. The CDR3 runs to 16 residues. V lost 3 bases to trimming and J lost 4 bases, with 13 bases between them. Germline V lookup: CDR1 MNHNS, CDR2 SASEGT. In DNA, the CDR3 is TGTGCCAGCAGTGAGGCGGCGGTCTTTTATAATTCACCCCTCCACTTT. This translates into CASSEAAVFYNSPLHF.

The chain combines TRBV3-1 (or the pseudogene TRBV3-2) with TRBJ1-1; D is uncertain. This CDR3 region has 15 residues. The germline V gene has CDR1 LGHDT and CDR2 YNNKEL (reference sequence). With 0 bases removed from V and 3 bases from J, the gap between germline ends came to 11 bases. The DNA of the CDR3 is TGTGCCAGCAGCCAAGACCCGGGTTTGTACACTGAAGCTTTCTTT. The encoded protein is CASSQDPGLYTEAFF.

The rearrangement uses TRBV6-5 and TRBJ1-2; TRBD1 aligns across 10 bases. The CDR3 runs 14 residues. Germline CDR1 is MNHEY and CDR2 is SVGAGI. Trimming cost V 6 bases and J 7 bases; bases outside gene matches: 8. In DNA, the CDR3 is TGTGCCAGCAGACCCGACAGGGGGCGAGGTGGCTACACCTTC. It codes for CASRPDRGRGGYTF.

The V call is TRBV9, the J call TRBJ1-1, with D possibly TRBD1 on 5 matching bases. V lost 4 bases, J lost 11 bases, and 27 bases lay in between. This CDR3 has 16 amino acids. CDR1 and CDR2 from the germline V gene are SGDLS and YYNGEE. For the CDR3, the DNA is TGTGCCAGCAGCATAAGGGAGGGGCAGGGTGATGTAGGGGCTTTCTTT. This translates into CASSIREGQGDVGAFF.

This rearrangement joins TRBV3-1 (or the pseudogene TRBV3-2) to TRBJ2-5, with 9 bases matching TRBD1. The J segment lost 0 bases and the V segment lost 4 bases, leaving 3 bases of the junction unmatched. Per the germline V gene, CDR1 is LGHDT and CDR2 is YNNKEL (reference sequence). The CDR3 is made up of 15 amino acids. The CDR3: CASSRTGVDQETQYF. CDR3 nucleotide sequence: TGTGCCAGCAGCCGGACAGGGGTGGACCAAGAGACCCAGTACTTC.

The chain carries TRBV5-5 and TRBJ2-1, with 9 bases fitting TRBD1. This CDR3 is 15 amino acids long. V lost 4 bases, J lost 3 bases, and 5 bases stayed unmatched. From germline, CDR1 is SGHKS and CDR2 YYEKEE (reference sequence). CDR3 region: CASSRGTGNYNEQFF. The CDR3 DNA reads TGTGCCAGCAGCCGAGGGACAGGGAACTACAATGAGCAGTTCTTC.

Comments on this clone: This CDR3 is also generated by other DNA sequences in the sample. The gene calls are TRBV4-3 and TRBJ1-4, with TRBD1 identical over 9 bases. After removal of 1 base from V and 4 bases from J, the junction contained 4 bases not matched to a gene. The CDR3 is 16 residues long. Germline V gives CDR1 LGHNA, CDR2 YSLEER. The CDR3, as DNA: TGCGCCAGCAGCCAAGCTTCGGACAGGGGTAATGAAAAACTGTTTTTT. This codes for CASSQASDRGNEKLFF.

The chain couples TRBV6-6 to TRBJ1-2; D is possibly TRBD1 (6 bases). Germline CDR1 MNHNY, CDR2 SVGAGI (reference sequence). Trimming removed 2 bases at V and 8 bases at J, with 12 bases between. The CDR3 consists of 13 residues. CDR3 nucleotide sequence: TGTGCCAGCAGTTACCAGGGGACCGAAGGCTACACCTTC. Translated, it gives CASSYQGTEGYTF.

The chain is built from TRBV9 and TRBJ1-4; D gene uncertain. The CDR3 runs 16 residues. The germline V gene encodes CDR1 SGDLS and CDR2 YYNGEE. Deletions cut 4 bases from V and 3 bases from J, with 16 bases between. The CDR3 sequence is CASSLLGLEANEKLFF. CDR3 nucleotide sequence: TGTGCCAGCAGCCTACTCGGGTTGGAGGCTAATGAAAAACTGTTTTTT.

This clone has more than one count but fewer than ten. The chain employs TRBV19 and TRBJ2-2; TRBD1 aligns across 10 bases. Germline-derived CDR1 and CDR2 are LNHDA and SQIVND (reference sequence). The CDR3 is made up of 13 amino acids. Trimming removed 8 bases from V and 3 bases from J; junction bases left unmatched: 0. CDR3 in amino acids: CASDRGHTGELFF. The CDR3 region has the DNA TGTGCCAGTGACAGGGGGCACACCGGGGAGCTGTTTTTT.

The chain joins TRBV6-5 to TRBJ1-3; D perhaps matches TRBD1 (6 bases). The CDR3 runs 16 residues. CDR1 MNHEY and CDR2 SVGAGI come from the germline V gene. The ends were cut back, 2 bases at V and 2 bases at J, with 13 bases in the middle. The CDR3: CASSYEFRGTGNTIYF. CDR3 in DNA: TGTGCCAGCAGTTACGAATTCAGGGGCACTGGAAACACCATATATTTT.

The chain employs TRBV9 and TRBJ1-2; D might be TRBD1 (5 bases). The CDR3 contains 15 residues. Trimming stripped 3 bases from V and 3 bases from J, with 15 bases between. Per the germline V gene, CDR1 is SGDLS and CDR2 is YYNGEE. This CDR3 is CASSGWLGGDYGYTF. The CDR3 coding sequence is TGTGCCAGCAGCGGGTGGCTGGGGGGGGACTATGGCTACACCTTC.